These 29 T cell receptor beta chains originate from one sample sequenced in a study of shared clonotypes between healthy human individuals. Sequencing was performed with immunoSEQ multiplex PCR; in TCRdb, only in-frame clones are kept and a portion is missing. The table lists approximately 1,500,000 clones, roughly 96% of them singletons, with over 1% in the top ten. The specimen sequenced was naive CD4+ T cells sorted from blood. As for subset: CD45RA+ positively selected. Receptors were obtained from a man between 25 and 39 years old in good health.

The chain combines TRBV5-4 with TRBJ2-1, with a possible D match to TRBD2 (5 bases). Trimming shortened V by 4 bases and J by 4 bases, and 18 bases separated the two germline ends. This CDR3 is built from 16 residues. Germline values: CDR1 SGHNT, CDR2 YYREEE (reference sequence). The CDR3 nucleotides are TGTGCCAGCAGCCGTGGCCAAGCGGCGGAATACAATGAGCAGTTCTTC. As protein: CASSRGQAAEYNEQFF.

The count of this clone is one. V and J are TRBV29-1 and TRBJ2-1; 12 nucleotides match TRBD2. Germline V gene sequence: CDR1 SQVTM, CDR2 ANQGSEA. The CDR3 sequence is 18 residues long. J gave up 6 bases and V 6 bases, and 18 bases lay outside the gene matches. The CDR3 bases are TGCAGCGTACAAGAACCGGGACTAGCGGGCAGAGGTGGCAATGAGCAGTTCTTC. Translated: CSVQEPGLAGRGGNEQFF.

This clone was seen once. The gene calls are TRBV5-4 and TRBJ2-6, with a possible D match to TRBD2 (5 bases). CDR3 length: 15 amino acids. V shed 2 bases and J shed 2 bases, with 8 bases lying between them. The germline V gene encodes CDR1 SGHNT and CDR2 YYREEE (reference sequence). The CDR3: CASSFEGTGANVLTF. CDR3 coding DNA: TGTGCCAGCAGCTTTGAGGGTACTGGGGCCAACGTCCTGACTTTC.

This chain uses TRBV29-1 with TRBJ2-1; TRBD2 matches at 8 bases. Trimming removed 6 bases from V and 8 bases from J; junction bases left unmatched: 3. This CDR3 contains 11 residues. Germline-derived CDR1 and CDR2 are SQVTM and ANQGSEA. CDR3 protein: CSVGLVHEQFF. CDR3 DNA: TGCAGCGTGGGACTAGTTCATGAGCAGTTCTTC.

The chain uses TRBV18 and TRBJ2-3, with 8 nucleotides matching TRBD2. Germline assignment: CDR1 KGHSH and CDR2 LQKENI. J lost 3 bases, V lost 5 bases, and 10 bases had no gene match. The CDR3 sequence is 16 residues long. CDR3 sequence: CASSIRSGRGTDTQYF. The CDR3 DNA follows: TGTGCCAGCTCAATCAGGAGCGGGAGAGGTACAGATACGCAGTATTTT.

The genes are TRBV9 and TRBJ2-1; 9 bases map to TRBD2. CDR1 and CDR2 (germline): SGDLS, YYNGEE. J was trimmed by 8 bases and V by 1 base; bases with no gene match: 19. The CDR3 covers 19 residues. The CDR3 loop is CASSVPTRFLAGASDEQFF. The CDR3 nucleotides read TGTGCCAGCAGCGTACCCACCCGATTTTTAGCGGGAGCATCCGATGAGCAGTTCTTC.

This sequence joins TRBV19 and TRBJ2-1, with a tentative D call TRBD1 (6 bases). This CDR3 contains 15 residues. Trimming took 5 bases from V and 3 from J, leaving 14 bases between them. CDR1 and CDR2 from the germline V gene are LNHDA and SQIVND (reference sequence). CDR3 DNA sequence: TGTGCCAGTAGTCCAGGGGCCGAACACTACAATGAGCAGTTCTTC. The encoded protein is CASSPGAEHYNEQFF. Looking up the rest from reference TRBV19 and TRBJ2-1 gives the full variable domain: DGGITQSPKYLFRKEGQNVTLSCEQNLNHDAMYWYRQDPGQGLRLIYYSQIVNDFQKGDIAEGYSVSREKKESFPLTVTSAQKNPTAFYLCASSPGAEHYNEQFFGPGTRLTVL.

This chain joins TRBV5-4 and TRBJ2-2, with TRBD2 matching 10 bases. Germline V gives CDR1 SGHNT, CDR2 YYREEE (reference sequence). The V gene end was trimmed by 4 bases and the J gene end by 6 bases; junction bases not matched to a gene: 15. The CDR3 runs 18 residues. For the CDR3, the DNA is TGTGCCAGCAGCCCGAATCCGATGGCTAGCGGGAGCGCCGGGGAGCTGTTTTTT. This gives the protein CASSPNPMASGSAGELFF.

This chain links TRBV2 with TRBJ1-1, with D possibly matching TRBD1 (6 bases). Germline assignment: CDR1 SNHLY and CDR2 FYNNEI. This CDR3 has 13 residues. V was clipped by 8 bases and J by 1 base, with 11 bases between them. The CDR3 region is CASLQDRNTEAFF. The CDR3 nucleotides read TGTGCCAGCCTTCAGGACAGGAACACTGAAGCTTTCTTT.

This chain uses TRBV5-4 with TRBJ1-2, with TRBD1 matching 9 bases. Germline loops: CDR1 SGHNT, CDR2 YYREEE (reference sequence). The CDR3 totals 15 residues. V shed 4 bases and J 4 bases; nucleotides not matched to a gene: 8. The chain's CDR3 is CASSTDRGNFYGYTF. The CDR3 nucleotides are TGTGCCAGCAGCACGGACAGGGGAAATTTCTATGGCTACACCTTC.

The CDR3 loop reads CASRMLRRDGYTF. In DNA form, the CDR3 reads TGTGCCAGCAGGATGCTCCGCAGGGATGGCTACACCTTC. V and J are TRBV7-2 and TRBJ1-2, with D possibly TRBD1 on 5 matching bases. With 6 bases removed from V and 6 bases from J, the gap between germline ends came to 14 bases. This CDR3 is 13 amino acids long. Germline V gene lookup returns CDR1 SGHTA and CDR2 FQGNSA. The full variable domain, completed using reference TRBV7-2 and TRBJ1-2, is GAGVSQSPSNKVTEKGKDVELRCDPISGHTALYWYRQSLGQGLEFLIYFQGNSAPDKSGLPSDRFSAERTGGSVSTLTIQRTQQEDSAVYLCASRMLRRDGYTFGSGTRLTVV.

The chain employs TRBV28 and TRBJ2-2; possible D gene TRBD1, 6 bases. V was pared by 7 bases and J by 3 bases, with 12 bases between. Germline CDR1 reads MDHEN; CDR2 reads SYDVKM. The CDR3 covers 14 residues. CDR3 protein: CASKAGVYTGELFF. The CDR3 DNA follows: TGTGCCAGCAAGGCAGGGGTGTACACCGGGGAGCTGTTTTTT.

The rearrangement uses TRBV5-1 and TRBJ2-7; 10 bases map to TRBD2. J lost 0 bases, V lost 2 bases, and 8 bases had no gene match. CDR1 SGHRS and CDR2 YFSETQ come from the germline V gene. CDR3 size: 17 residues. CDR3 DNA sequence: TGCGCCAGCAGCTTACTAGCGGGATTCACTGACTCCTACGAGCAGTACTTC. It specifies CASSLLAGFTDSYEQYF.

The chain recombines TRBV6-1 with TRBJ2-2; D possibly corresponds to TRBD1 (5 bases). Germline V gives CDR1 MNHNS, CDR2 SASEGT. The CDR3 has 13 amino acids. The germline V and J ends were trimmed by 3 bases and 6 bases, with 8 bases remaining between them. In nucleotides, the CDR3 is TGTGCCAGCAGTGATTGGGGCCCCGGGGAGCTGTTTTTT. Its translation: CASSDWGPGELFF.

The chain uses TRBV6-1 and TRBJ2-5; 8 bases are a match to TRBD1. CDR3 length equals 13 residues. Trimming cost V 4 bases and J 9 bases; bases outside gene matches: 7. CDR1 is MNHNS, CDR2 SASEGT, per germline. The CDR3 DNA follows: TGTGCCAGCAGTGTCGGACAGGGTGGGTCCCAGTACTTC. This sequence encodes CASSVGQGGSQYF.

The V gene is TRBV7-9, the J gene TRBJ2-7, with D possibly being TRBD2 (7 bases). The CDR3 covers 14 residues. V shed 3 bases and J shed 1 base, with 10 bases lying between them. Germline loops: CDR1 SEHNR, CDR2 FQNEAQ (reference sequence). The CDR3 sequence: CASSLSGTSYEQYF. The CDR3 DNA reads TGTGCCAGCAGCTTGAGCGGGACATCCTACGAGCAGTACTTC.

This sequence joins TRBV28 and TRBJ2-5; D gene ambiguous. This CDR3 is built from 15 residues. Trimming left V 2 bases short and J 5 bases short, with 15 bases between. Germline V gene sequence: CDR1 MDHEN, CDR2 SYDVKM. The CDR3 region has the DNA TGTGCCAGCAGTTTAATGGCGAGCCGTCGGGAGACCCAGTACTTC. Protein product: CASSLMASRRETQYF.

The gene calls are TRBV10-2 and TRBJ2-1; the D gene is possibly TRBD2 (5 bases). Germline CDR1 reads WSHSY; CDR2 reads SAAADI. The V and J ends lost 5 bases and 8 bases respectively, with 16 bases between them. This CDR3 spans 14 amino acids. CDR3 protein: CASSKSSFLYEQFF. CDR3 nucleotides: TGCGCCAGCAGTAAATCTAGCTTTCTCTATGAGCAGTTCTTC.

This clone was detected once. The CDR3: CASSELGIGGEGYYEQYF. The CDR3 bases are TGTGCCAGCAGTGAATTGGGAATCGGGGGGGAGGGCTACTACGAGCAGTACTTC. The chain has TRBV25-1 and TRBJ2-7; 8 bases align to TRBD2. The V segment lost 1 base and the J segment 3 bases; nucleotides outside the gene matches: 14. The CDR3 has 18 amino acids. The germline V gene encodes CDR1 MGHDK and CDR2 SYGVNS.

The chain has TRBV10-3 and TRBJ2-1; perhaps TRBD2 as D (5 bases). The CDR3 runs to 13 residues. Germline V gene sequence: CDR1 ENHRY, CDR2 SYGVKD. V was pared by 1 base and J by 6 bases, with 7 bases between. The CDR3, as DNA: TGTGCCATCAGTGAGTATGAGGGCAATGAGCAGTTCTTC. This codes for CAISEYEGNEQFF.

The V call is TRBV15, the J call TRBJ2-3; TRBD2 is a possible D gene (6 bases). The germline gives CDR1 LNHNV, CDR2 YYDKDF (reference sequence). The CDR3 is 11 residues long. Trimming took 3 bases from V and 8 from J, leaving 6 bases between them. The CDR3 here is CATSSGGTQYF. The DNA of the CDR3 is TGTGCCACCAGCAGCGGGGGTACGCAGTATTTT.

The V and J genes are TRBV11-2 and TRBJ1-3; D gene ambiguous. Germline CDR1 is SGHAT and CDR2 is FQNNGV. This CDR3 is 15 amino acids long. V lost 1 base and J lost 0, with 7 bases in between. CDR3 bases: TGTGCCAGCAGCTTAGTGTCCGGCTCTGGAAACACCATATATTTT. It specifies CASSLVSGSGNTIYF.

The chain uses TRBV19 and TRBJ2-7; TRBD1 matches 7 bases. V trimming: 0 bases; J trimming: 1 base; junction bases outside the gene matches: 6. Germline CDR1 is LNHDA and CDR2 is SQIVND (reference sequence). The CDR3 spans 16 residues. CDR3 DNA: TGTGCCAGTAGTATAGATGCGGCAGGGGGATCCTACGAGCAGTACTTC. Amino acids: CASSIDAAGGSYEQYF.

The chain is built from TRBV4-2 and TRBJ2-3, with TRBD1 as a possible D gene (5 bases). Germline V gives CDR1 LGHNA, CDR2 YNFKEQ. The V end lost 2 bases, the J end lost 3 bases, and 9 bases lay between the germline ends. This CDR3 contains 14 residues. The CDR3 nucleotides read TGTGCCAGCAGCCAAAGAAAGGGGACAGATACGCAGTATTTT. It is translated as CASSQRKGTDTQYF.

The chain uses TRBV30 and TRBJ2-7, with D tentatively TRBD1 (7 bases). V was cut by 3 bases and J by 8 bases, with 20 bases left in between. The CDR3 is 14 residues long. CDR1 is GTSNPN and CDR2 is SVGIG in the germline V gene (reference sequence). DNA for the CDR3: TGTGCCTGGAGACGACAGGGCCCGGGGGTACAGCAGTACTTC. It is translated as CAWRRQGPGVQQYF.

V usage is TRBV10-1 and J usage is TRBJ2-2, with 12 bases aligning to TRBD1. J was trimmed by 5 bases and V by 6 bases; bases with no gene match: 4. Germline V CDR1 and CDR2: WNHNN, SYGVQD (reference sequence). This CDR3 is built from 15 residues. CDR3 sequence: CASSPGQGATGELFF. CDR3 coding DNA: TGCGCCAGCAGCCCGGGACAGGGGGCGACCGGGGAGCTGTTTTTT.

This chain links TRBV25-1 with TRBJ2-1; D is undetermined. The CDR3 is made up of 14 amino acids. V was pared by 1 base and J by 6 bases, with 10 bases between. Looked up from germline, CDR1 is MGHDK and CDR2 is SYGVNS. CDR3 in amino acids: CASSESGFTNEQFF. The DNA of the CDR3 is TGTGCCAGCAGTGAATCTGGGTTCACCAATGAGCAGTTCTTC.

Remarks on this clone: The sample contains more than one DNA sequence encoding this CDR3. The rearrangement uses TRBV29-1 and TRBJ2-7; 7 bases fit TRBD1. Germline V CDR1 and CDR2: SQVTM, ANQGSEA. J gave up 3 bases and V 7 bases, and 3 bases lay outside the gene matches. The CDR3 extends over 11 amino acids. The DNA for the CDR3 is TGCAGCGCAGGGACAGTCTACGAGCAGTACTTC. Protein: CSAGTVYEQYF.

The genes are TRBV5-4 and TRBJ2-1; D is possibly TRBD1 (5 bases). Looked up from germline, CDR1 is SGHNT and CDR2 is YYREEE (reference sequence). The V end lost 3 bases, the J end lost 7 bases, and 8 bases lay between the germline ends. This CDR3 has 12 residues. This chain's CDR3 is CASSWGKNEQFF. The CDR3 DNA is TGTGCCAGCAGCTGGGGCAAGAATGAGCAGTTCTTC.